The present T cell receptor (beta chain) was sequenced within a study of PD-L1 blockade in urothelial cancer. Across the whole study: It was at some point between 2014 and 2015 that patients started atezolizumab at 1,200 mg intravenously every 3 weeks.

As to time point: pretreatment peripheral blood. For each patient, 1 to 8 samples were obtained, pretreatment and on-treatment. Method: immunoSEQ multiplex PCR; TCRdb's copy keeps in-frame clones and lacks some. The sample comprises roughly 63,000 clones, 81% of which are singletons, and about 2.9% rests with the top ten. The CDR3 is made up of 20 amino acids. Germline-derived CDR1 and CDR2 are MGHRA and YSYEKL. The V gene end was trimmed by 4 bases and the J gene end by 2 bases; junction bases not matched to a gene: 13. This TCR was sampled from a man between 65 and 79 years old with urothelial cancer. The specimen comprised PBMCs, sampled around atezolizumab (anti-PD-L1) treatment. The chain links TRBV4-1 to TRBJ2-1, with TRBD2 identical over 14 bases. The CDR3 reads CASSLTYRTSGRWPYNEQFF. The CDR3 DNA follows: TGCGCCAGCAGCCTAACCTATAGGACTAGCGGGAGGTGGCCCTACAATGAGCAGTTCTTC.